A single sample gave rise to the 13 T cell receptor beta chains below, sequenced in a study of T cell responses to AZD1222 COVID-19 vaccine. Sequencing was performed with immunoSEQ multiplex PCR; in TCRdb, only in-frame clones are kept and a portion is missing. The sample shows 100,000 to 140,000 clones, about 90% of them seen only once. Specimen: peripheral blood, collected on day 0 of AZD1222 vaccination. The receptors were gathered from an adult in good health.

This chain connects TRBV5-1 to TRBJ2-6; D uncertain. Germline assignment: CDR1 SGHRS and CDR2 YFSETQ. Between the trimmed V and J ends, which lost 2 bases and 1 base, there was a span of 7 bases. The CDR3 totals 15 residues. CDR3 in DNA: TGCGCCAGCAGCTTCAGCCTTTCTGGGGCCAACGTCCTGACTTTC. Residues: CASSFSLSGANVLTF.

CDR3: CASSTGRATNYGYTF. The CDR3 DNA sequence: TGTGCCAGCAGCACAGGGAGGGCAACTAACTATGGCTACACCTTC. V and J are TRBV7-2 and TRBJ1-2, with a weak D call TRBD1 (6 bases). The germline CDR1 and CDR2 sequences are SGHTA and FQGNSA. Trimming shortened V by 5 bases and J by 0 bases, and 13 bases separated the two germline ends. The CDR3 consists of 15 residues.

The chain has TRBV2 and TRBJ1-5; the match to TRBD1 covers 8 bases. The CDR3 is 14 amino acids. J lost 3 bases, V lost 6 bases, and 4 bases had no gene match. Looked up from germline, CDR1 is SNHLY and CDR2 is FYNNEI. The CDR3, as DNA: TGTGCCAGCAGACAGGGGGGTGTCAATCAGCCCCAGCATTTT. It specifies CASRQGGVNQPQHF.

This CDR3 reads CASSQDGTRGPYEQYF. DNA for the CDR3: TGTGCCAGCAGCCAAGATGGTACGCGGGGGCCCTACGAGCAGTACTTC. This rearrangement joins TRBV4-2 to TRBJ2-7, with D maybe TRBD2 (7 bases). The CDR3 has 16 residues. V was shortened by 0 bases and J by 2 bases, with 14 bases between the two germline ends. Germline loops: CDR1 LGHNA, CDR2 YNFKEQ.

The chain uses TRBV7-2 and TRBJ1-2; perhaps TRBD1 as D (6 bases). Trimming took 0 bases from V and 7 from J, leaving 15 bases between them. CDR1 and CDR2 (germline): SGHTA, FQGNSA. The CDR3 is 15 residues long. CDR3 nucleotides: TGTGCCAGCAGCTTAGCTGGGGGCAGTCAGAGTGGCTACACCTTC. It specifies CASSLAGGSQSGYTF. The full variable domain, completed using reference TRBV7-2 and TRBJ1-2, is GAGVSQSPSNKVTEKGKDVELRCDPISGHTALYWYRQSLGQGLEFLIYFQGNSAPDKSGLPSDRFSAERTGGSVSTLTIQRTQQEDSAVYLCASSLAGGSQSGYTFGSGTRLTVV.

This sequence joins TRBV4-1 and TRBJ2-7; D gene ambiguous. The CDR3 loop spans 15 amino acids. The germline V and J ends were trimmed by 2 bases and 0 bases, with 11 bases remaining between them. Germline assignment: CDR1 MGHRA and CDR2 YSYEKL. CDR3 region: CASSQLWLRSYEQYF. CDR3 coding DNA: TGCGCCAGCAGCCAACTATGGTTGCGCTCCTACGAGCAGTACTTC.

The rearrangement links TRBV18 to TRBJ2-2, with 8 bases aligning to TRBD1. V lost 2 bases and J lost 1; bases outside the gene matches: 6. This CDR3 spans 17 amino acids. In germline, CDR1 is KGHSH, CDR2 LQKENI. CDR3 bases: TGTGCCAGCTCACCATCCCCCGGGACAGGGAACACCGGGGAGCTGTTTTTT. It encodes CASSPSPGTGNTGELFF.

The rearrangement joins TRBV7-9 to TRBJ2-7, with TRBD1 matching over 7 bases. Looked up from germline, CDR1 is SEHNR and CDR2 is FQNEAQ (reference sequence). J gave up 5 bases and V 1 base, and 5 bases lay outside the gene matches. The CDR3 loop spans 14 amino acids. CDR3 bases: TGTGCCAGCAGCTTAGGCAGGGGGAACAACGAGCAGTACTTC. Translation: CASSLGRGNNEQYF.

The chain has TRBV19 and TRBJ2-5; D may be TRBD2 (6 bases). The germline V gene encodes CDR1 LNHDA and CDR2 SQIVND (reference sequence). This CDR3 is 14 amino acids long. With 1 base removed from V and 5 bases from J, the gap between germline ends came to 11 bases. The CDR3: CASSIVGSGETQYF. In DNA, the CDR3 is TGTGCCAGTAGTATAGTAGGGAGCGGGGAGACCCAGTACTTC.

The J gene is TRBJ2-3, the V gene TRBV7-2, with D tentatively TRBD1 or TRBD2 (5 bases each). Germline-derived CDR1 and CDR2 are SGHTA and FQGNSA. V was cut by 3 bases and J by 4 bases, with 5 bases left in between. There are 12 residues in the CDR3. The CDR3 DNA sequence: TGTGCCAGCAGCTTGGGGGCAGATACGCAGTATTTT. This encodes CASSLGADTQYF. Looking up the rest from reference TRBV7-2 and TRBJ2-3 gives the full variable domain: GAGVSQSPSNKVTEKGKDVELRCDPISGHTALYWYRQSLGQGLEFLIYFQGNSAPDKSGLPSDRFSAERTGGSVSTLTIQRTQQEDSAVYLCASSLGADTQYFGPGTRLTVL.

The chain combines TRBV6-2 or TRBV6-3 with TRBJ1-1; the D is unclear. V dropped 6 bases and J dropped 1 base, with 9 bases sitting between them. In germline, CDR1 is MNHEY, CDR2 SVGEGT. This CDR3 region has 13 residues. This CDR3 is CASSPQENTEAFF. DNA of the CDR3: TGTGCCAGCAGCCCTCAGGAGAACACTGAAGCTTTCTTT.

The chain joins TRBV7-9 to TRBJ1-1; D is undetermined. The CDR3 runs to 11 residues. Germline CDR1 reads SEHNR; CDR2 reads FQNEAQ (reference sequence). The V end was cut by 5 bases, the J end by 5 bases, with 6 bases between. The DNA for the CDR3 is TGTGCCAGCAGCCTAAGAACTGAAGCTTTCTTT. This sequence encodes CASSLRTEAFF. Full variable domain (rest looked up from reference TRBV7-9 and TRBJ1-1): DTGVSQNPRHKITKRGQNVTFRCDPISEHNRLYWYRQTLGQGPEFLTYFQNEAQLEKSRLLSDRFSAERPKGSFSTLEIQRTEQGDSAMYLCASSLRTEAFFGQGTRLTVV.

The chain carries TRBV4-2 and TRBJ1-4; D is perhaps TRBD1 (5 bases). The V and J ends lost 0 bases and 3 bases respectively, with 11 bases between them. The CDR3 totals 16 residues. CDR1 LGHNA and CDR2 YNFKEQ come from the germline V gene. CDR3 DNA sequence: TGTGCCAGCAGCCAAGAACTGGGGCGATCTAATGAAAAACTGTTTTTT. Residues: CASSQELGRSNEKLFF.